These 18 T cell receptor beta chains came from one sample sequenced in a study of shared clonotypes between healthy human individuals. Using immunoSEQ multiplex PCR, the repertoire was profiled, and TCRdb retains in-frame clones only, with some absent. The sample holds about 600,000 clones, approximately 97% seen once. Sequenced: naive CD4+ T cells sorted from blood. The subset was: CD45RA+ positively selected. The receptors originated from a woman in her 30s in good health.

The J gene is TRBJ1-1, the V gene TRBV10-3; maybe TRBD1 (6 bases). The CDR3 is 15 amino acids. Germline loops: CDR1 ENHRY, CDR2 SYGVKD. V lost 6 bases to trimming and J lost 2 bases, with 16 bases between them. CDR3 sequence: CAIRVSTGRNTEAFF. Written as DNA, the CDR3 is TGTGCCATCAGGGTCTCGACAGGTCGAAACACTGAAGCTTTCTTT.

The rearrangement joins TRBV29-1 to TRBJ1-1; weak D call: TRBD1 (6 bases). Trimming took 8 bases from V and 2 from J, leaving 15 bases between them. Germline CDR1 SQVTM, CDR2 ANQGSEA. The length of the CDR3 is 13 residues. CDR3 region: CSREGGKNTEAFF. For the CDR3, the DNA is TGCAGCCGGGAGGGGGGAAAAAACACTGAAGCTTTCTTT.

The gene calls are TRBV29-1 and TRBJ2-1; the match to TRBD2 covers 7 bases. The CDR3 has 15 amino acids. Germline loops: CDR1 SQVTM, CDR2 ANQGSEA. V was pared by 4 bases and J by 4 bases, with 10 bases of the junction left unmatched. CDR3 protein: CSVGLSASGYNEQFF. The CDR3 nucleotides are TGCAGCGTTGGACTGTCCGCTAGCGGTTACAATGAGCAGTTCTTC.

This sequence joins TRBV2 and TRBJ2-3, with TRBD2 as a possible D gene (6 bases). Germline V gives CDR1 SNHLY, CDR2 FYNNEI. The CDR3 totals 14 residues. Trimming cost V 7 bases and J 3 bases, with 14 bases left between them. CDR3 sequence reads: CASTTGVRTDTQYF. The CDR3 DNA reads TGTGCCAGCACGACGGGGGTGAGAACAGATACGCAGTATTTT.

This sequence joins TRBV5-6 and TRBJ1-4; a possible D gene is TRBD1 (5 bases). The germline V gene encodes CDR1 SGHDT and CDR2 YYEEEE. The ends were cut back, 0 bases at V and 3 bases at J, with 9 bases in the middle. The CDR3 extends over 15 amino acids. CDR3 residues: CASSLGTYANEKLFF. The CDR3 bases are TGTGCCAGCAGCTTGGGGACATACGCTAATGAAAAACTGTTTTTT.

The chain links TRBV19 to TRBJ1-5; D gene unclear. This CDR3 comprises 17 residues. Trimming left V 3 bases short and J 0 bases short, with 15 bases between. Germline V gene lookup returns CDR1 LNHDA and CDR2 SQIVND (reference sequence). The CDR3 loop reads CASSIITKRNSNQPQHF. The CDR3 DNA follows: TGTGCCAGTAGTATTATAACGAAACGGAATAGCAATCAGCCCCAGCATTTT.

This chain links TRBV5-6 with TRBJ1-2, with TRBD1 as a possible D gene (5 bases). Germline values: CDR1 SGHDT, CDR2 YYEEEE. The V and J ends lost 0 bases and 7 bases respectively, with 13 bases between them. This CDR3 spans 14 amino acids. CDR3 amino acids: CASSLGPGTSGYTF. The CDR3 nucleotides are TGTGCCAGCAGCTTGGGACCAGGGACTTCTGGCTACACCTTC.

The chain links TRBV28 to TRBJ1-1; the D is unclear. The V end lost 3 bases, the J end lost 4 bases, and 9 bases lay between the germline ends. There are 13 residues in the CDR3. CDR1 and CDR2 from the germline V gene are MDHEN and SYDVKM. CDR3 sequence: CASSFSRSTEAFF. In nucleotides, the CDR3 is TGTGCCAGCAGTTTTAGTAGGAGCACTGAAGCTTTCTTT.

This chain joins TRBV5-1 and TRBJ2-3; 7 positions match TRBD2. After removal of 4 bases from V and 6 bases from J, the junction contained 8 bases not matched to a gene. The CDR3 runs 14 residues. Germline V gene lookup returns CDR1 SGHRS and CDR2 YFSETQ. The CDR3 region has the DNA TGCGCCAGCAGCGCGATCGGGACTATCGATACGCAGTATTTT. Its translation is CASSAIGTIDTQYF.

As for this clone: Other nucleotide sequences in the sample specify the same CDR3. The CDR3 region has the DNA TGTGCCAGCAGTTACAGTTACACAGATACGCAGTATTTT. Protein product: CASSYSYTDTQYF. The V call is TRBV6-5, the J call TRBJ2-3; D unresolved. Trimming shortened V by 2 bases and J by 2 bases, and 5 bases separated the two germline ends. CDR3 length: 13 residues. The germline V gene encodes CDR1 MNHEY and CDR2 SVGAGI.

The chain is built from TRBV5-1 and TRBJ2-1; no clear D. Germline CDR1 SGHRS, CDR2 YFSETQ. CDR3 length equals 14 residues. V was cut by 2 bases and J by 7 bases, with 13 bases left in between. CDR3: CASSFHSSTNEQFF. CDR3 nucleotide sequence: TGCGCCAGCAGCTTCCACTCATCCACAAATGAGCAGTTCTTC.

The chain couples TRBV4-2 to TRBJ2-5; weak D call: TRBD2 (5 bases). The end of the DNA is better explained by TRBJ2-7, so the J call may be wrong. The CDR3 is made up of 15 amino acids. The germline gives CDR1 LGHNA, CDR2 YNFKEQ. The CDR3 bases are TGTGCCAGCAGCCAAGATCGGGATAACGCGTACGAGCAGTACTTC. Translation: CASSQDRDNAYEQYF.

The chain combines TRBV27 with TRBJ2-2; 7 bases align to TRBD1. The CDR3 consists of 16 residues. Germline CDR1 and CDR2: MNHEY and SMNVEV (reference sequence). Trimming took 4 bases from V and 0 from J; bases not matched to a gene: 5. CDR3 amino acids: CASSWAGTANTGELFF. Written as DNA, the CDR3 is TGTGCCAGCAGTTGGGCCGGGACAGCGAACACCGGGGAGCTGTTTTTT.

The rearrangement uses TRBV7-9 and TRBJ2-4; perhaps TRBD1 as D (5 bases). This CDR3 contains 19 residues. CDR1 and CDR2 (germline): SEHNR, FQNEAQ (reference sequence). Deletions cut 2 bases from V and 0 bases from J, with 20 bases between. CDR3 nucleotides: TGTGCCAGCAGCTTATGGGGCAGGGATGGTGGTACAGCCAAAAACATTCAGTACTTC. Amino acids: CASSLWGRDGGTAKNIQYF. Supplemented by reference TRBV7-9 and TRBJ2-4, the full variable domain reads DTGVSQNPRHKITKRGQNVTFRCDPISEHNRLYWYRQTLGQGPEFLTYFQNEAQLEKSRLLSDRFSAERPKGSFSTLEIQRTEQGDSAMYLCASSLWGRDGGTAKNIQYFGAGTRLSVL.

A single count supports this clone. The chain carries TRBV2 and TRBJ1-1, with a possible D match to TRBD1 (5 bases). Germline V gene data show CDR1 as SNHLY and CDR2 as FYNNEI. V lost 6 bases and J 4 bases, leaving 18 bases between the germline ends. The CDR3 is made up of 15 amino acids. CDR3 sequence reads: CASSETQGPVTEAFF. CDR3 nucleotides: TGTGCCAGCAGCGAAACGCAGGGTCCCGTCACTGAAGCTTTCTTT.

This chain links TRBV5-4 with TRBJ1-4; D unresolved. Germline V gene sequence: CDR1 SGHNT, CDR2 YYREEE (reference sequence). The CDR3 totals 14 residues. The germline V and J ends were trimmed by 2 bases and 5 bases, with 10 bases remaining between them. The DNA for the CDR3 is TGTGCCAGCAGCTTAAGCAGGATCAATGAAAAACTGTTTTTT. Amino acids: CASSLSRINEKLFF.

The CDR3 DNA sequence: TGTGCCAGCAGCACACCCCGTGGGACAGGGAAATCAGATACGCAGTATTTT. The encoded protein is CASSTPRGTGKSDTQYF. The chain links TRBV5-6 to TRBJ2-3; 9 bases are a match to TRBD1. Trimming at V came to 4 bases and at J to 4 bases, leaving 13 bases not matched to a gene. The CDR3 runs to 17 residues. Germline-derived CDR1 and CDR2 are SGHDT and YYEEEE. The whole variable domain, filled in from reference TRBV5-6 and TRBJ2-3, reads DAGVTQSPTHLIKTRGQQVTLRCSPKSGHDTVSWYQQALGQGPQFIFQYYEEEERQRGNFPDRFSGHQFPNYSSELNVNALLLGDSALYLCASSTPRGTGKSDTQYFGPGTRLTVL.

V usage is TRBV28 and J usage is TRBJ1-1; a possible D gene is TRBD1 (6 bases). Trimming shortened V by 6 bases and J by 4 bases, and 9 bases separated the two germline ends. The CDR3 is made up of 12 amino acids. From germline, CDR1 is MDHEN and CDR2 SYDVKM. As DNA, the CDR3 is TGTGCCAGCAGGAGGGGGTTCACTGAAGCTTTCTTT. Its translation: CASRRGFTEAFF.